This T cell receptor (beta chain) was sequenced in a study of T cells in Graves' hyperthyroidism and ophthalmopathy. Study-wide results and caveats: Most thyroid-expanded clonotypes above 0.001 were also found in blood.

No ophthalmopathy progression within 18 months constituted stable Graves' hyperthyroidism. There were TCR beta CDR3 regions amplified from RNA transcripts. TCR CDR3 regions were first amplified by RT-PCR with HTBI primers. TCRdb called the multiplex PCR reads again in MiXCR, with one record for every CDR3 protein. Of under 700,000 distinct CDR3 sequences in the sample, approximately 44% were seen once. As regards this clonotype: Its antigen is unidentified.

V was clipped by 10 bases and J by 2 bases; unmatched bases: 6. The germline gives CDR1 ENHRY, CDR2 SYGVKD. The CDR3 runs 14 residues. J is TRBJ2-3 and V is TRBV10-3; 10 nucleotides match TRBD2. Sequenced sample: peripheral blood or thyroid tissue (not recorded which). This receptor was identified in a woman aged 18-35 years with Graves' hyperthyroidism. The CDR3 loop is CASSAGGPTDTQYF. CDR3 nucleotide sequence: TGTGCCAGCTCAGCGGGAGGGCCCACAGATACGCAGTATTTT.